Below, 5 T cell receptor beta chains from the same sample are listed, as sequenced in a study of T cell responses to AZD1222 COVID-19 vaccine. The method was immunoSEQ multiplex PCR; TCRdb's version includes in-frame clones alone and lacks a portion of them. The table has about 120,000 clones, more than 70% seen once; the top ten hold 17%. The sample was peripheral blood, taken 28 days after the second AZD1222 dose. The receptor source for this set is an adult who received the AZD1222 COVID-19 vaccine.

This clone appeared a single time. The V call is TRBV12-3 or TRBV12-4, the J call TRBJ1-5, with D tentatively TRBD1 (5 bases). Deletions cut 5 bases from V and 4 bases from J, with 9 bases between. This CDR3 has 13 amino acids. For the CDR3, the DNA is TGTGCCAGCAGTCCCCAGGGAAATCAGCCCCAGCATTTT. Its translation: CASSPQGNQPQHF.

This chain connects TRBV28 to TRBJ1-4; the D is unclear. V was shortened by 5 bases and J by 10 bases, with 29 bases between the two germline ends. Germline lookup yields CDR1 MDHEN and CDR2 SYDVKM. The CDR3 extends over 18 amino acids. CDR3 loop: CASSATVASTPITVKLFF. Here the CDR3 DNA reads TGTGCCAGCAGTGCAACAGTTGCCTCAACTCCAATAACGGTAAAACTGTTTTTT.

Only one count was recorded for this clone. This chain uses TRBV2 with TRBJ2-2, with D possibly matching TRBD1 (6 bases). The CDR3 loop spans 15 amino acids. V was shortened by 4 bases and J by 0 bases, with 9 bases between the two germline ends. CDR1 is SNHLY and CDR2 is FYNNEI in the germline V gene. The CDR3 region is CASSGDTANTGELFF. The CDR3 bases are TGTGCCAGCAGTGGGGACACCGCGAACACCGGGGAGCTGTTTTTT.

By sample share, this clone is medium-sized. The rearrangement joins TRBV5-8 to TRBJ2-6; a possible D gene is TRBD1 (6 bases). The CDR3 is 17 amino acids. V shed 4 bases and J shed 8 bases, with 22 bases lying between them. Germline loops: CDR1 SGHTS, CDR2 YDEGEE. CDR3 nucleotide sequence: TGTGCCAGCAGCGGCATGGGGGCCTCGGTAGGAACCAACGTCCTGACTTTC. This codes for CASSGMGASVGTNVLTF.

The rearrangement links TRBV5-4 to TRBJ2-1; 10 bases fit TRBD1. Trimming at V came to 2 bases and at J to 7 bases, leaving 6 bases not matched to a gene. The CDR3 covers 15 residues. CDR1 is SGHNT, CDR2 YYREEE, per germline (reference sequence). CDR3: CASSFRQGASNEQFF. CDR3 sequence (DNA): TGTGCCAGCAGCTTCCGACAGGGGGCTTCGAATGAGCAGTTCTTC. Variable domain in full (rest from reference TRBV5-4 and TRBJ2-1): ETGVTQSPTHLIKTRGQQVTLRCSSQSGHNTVSWYQQALGQGPQFIFQYYREEENGRGNFPPRFSGLQFPNYSSELNVNALELDDSALYLCASSFRQGASNEQFFGPGTRLTVL.